Listed here are 24 T cell receptor beta chains from one sample, sequenced in a study of shared clonotypes between healthy human individuals (TCRdb year 2020). The library came from the immunoSEQ multiplex PCR assay. TCRdb carries this immuneACCESS record with in-frame sequences only. Its versions omit some clonotypes, under half of them owing to an unresolved V gene in the studies checked, with the rest unexplained. This sample gives about 650,000 clones in total; 95% to 96% of them show up just once. 0.085% to 0.11% of the sample is in the top ten clones. CD8 naive samples were obtained by positive selection for CCR7 among CD45RO-negative cells, yielding a CD45RA+CCR7+ population from which TemRA cells were excluded. The sequenced sample was naive CD8+ T cells sorted from blood. Taken with the paper, the label for cell subset or site translates to: CD45RA+CCR7+. These receptors all come from a woman under 40 in good health.

The V call is TRBV19, the J call TRBJ2-7, with D perhaps given as TRBD1 or TRBD2 (6 bases each). CDR3 length equals 15 residues. Germline V gene data show CDR1 as LNHDA and CDR2 as SQIVND (reference sequence). Trimming took off 5 bases at V and 2 bases at J, with 16 bases between the two ends. The CDR3 DNA reads TGTGCCAGTAGTTCCGGGGGCCTAGGTCCCTACGAGCAGTACTTC. Protein product: CASSSGGLGPYEQYF.

The gene calls are TRBV4-1 and TRBJ2-7; no reliable D call. V was clipped by 0 bases and J by 2 bases, with 8 bases between them. Germline loops: CDR1 MGHRA, CDR2 YSYEKL. The CDR3 is 14 residues long. Here the CDR3 DNA reads TGCGCCAGCAGCCAAGACTTCGCAACCTACGAGCAGTACTTC. It translates to CASSQDFATYEQYF.

The V call is TRBV4-2, the J call TRBJ1-1; D is unclear. The CDR3 is 17 amino acids. V was clipped by 1 base and J by 0 bases, with 15 bases between them. The germline V gene encodes CDR1 LGHNA and CDR2 YNFKEQ. The CDR3 here is CASSQAAFGVMNTEAFF. CDR3 coding DNA: TGTGCCAGCAGCCAAGCGGCCTTTGGTGTCATGAACACTGAAGCTTTCTTT.

The chain couples TRBV5-4 to TRBJ2-1; TRBD2 is a possible D gene (5 bases). Trimming shortened V by 3 bases and J by 9 bases, and 10 bases separated the two germline ends. CDR3 length: 12 amino acids. Looked up from germline, CDR1 is SGHNT and CDR2 is YYREEE (reference sequence). The CDR3 coding sequence is TGTGCCAGCAGCTATGGCGAGGGTGAGCAGTTCTTC. This sequence encodes CASSYGEGEQFF. Complete variable domain (other parts from reference TRBV5-4 and TRBJ2-1): ETGVTQSPTHLIKTRGQQVTLRCSSQSGHNTVSWYQQALGQGPQFIFQYYREEENGRGNFPPRFSGLQFPNYSSELNVNALELDDSALYLCASSYGEGEQFFGPGTRLTVL.

This clone was counted a single time. The chain uses TRBV5-1 and TRBJ2-3, with D unclear. V lost 7 bases and J 0 bases, leaving 18 bases between the germline ends. The CDR3 sequence is 16 residues long. Germline assignment: CDR1 SGHRS and CDR2 YFSETQ. The CDR3 spells CASSSSYQTSTDTQYF. CDR3 sequence (DNA): TGCGCCAGCTCCTCAAGCTACCAGACTAGCACAGATACGCAGTATTTT.

This clone came up once. The chain carries TRBV6-6 and TRBJ2-7; tentatively, D is TRBD2 (7 bases). Germline V lookup: CDR1 MNHNY, CDR2 SVGAGI (reference sequence). The germline V and J ends were trimmed by 8 bases and 1 base, with 15 bases remaining between them. The CDR3 loop spans 14 amino acids. Here the CDR3 reads CASGEGGGSYEQYF. The CDR3, as DNA: TGTGCCAGCGGGGAAGGGGGGGGATCCTACGAGCAGTACTTC.

Comments on this clone: The junction differs from germline at one of its ends, possibly a read error. The chain's CDR3 is CASCFIGAQETQYF. CDR3 bases: TGTGCCAGCTGTTTCATCGGTGCTCAAGAGACCCAGTACTTC. This chain connects TRBV28 to TRBJ2-5; D call uncertain. In germline, CDR1 is MDHEN, CDR2 SYDVKM. CDR3 length: 14 amino acids.

In the case of this clone: The sample has other DNA sequences that encode this CDR3 too. The CDR3 reads CASSLGRGNQPQHF. CDR3 DNA sequence: TGTGCCAGCAGTTTAGGTAGGGGAAATCAGCCCCAGCATTTT. J is TRBJ1-5 and V is TRBV28, with TRBD1 as a possible D gene (5 bases). Germline V gene lookup returns CDR1 MDHEN and CDR2 SYDVKM. The CDR3 consists of 14 residues. Trimming pared 2 bases from V and 4 bases from J, leaving 9 bases between.

A single count supports this clone. The CDR3 DNA sequence: TGCGCCAGCAGCCAGACAGGCGACGAGCAGTACTTC. Amino acid sequence: CASSQTGDEQYF. The chain links TRBV4-1 to TRBJ2-5; TRBD1 might be the D (6 bases). The end of the DNA is better explained by TRBJ2-7, so the J call may be wrong. CDR1 MGHRA and CDR2 YSYEKL come from the germline V gene. This CDR3 region has 12 residues.

V usage is TRBV11-2 and J usage is TRBJ1-2, with D hard to call. The germline V and J ends were trimmed by 0 bases and 10 bases, with 12 bases remaining between them. Germline assignment: CDR1 SGHAT and CDR2 FQNNGV. This CDR3 comprises 13 residues. For the CDR3, the DNA is TGTGCCAGCAGCTTAGATCCGGGATCGGACTACACCTTC. As protein: CASSLDPGSDYTF. Full variable domain (missing parts from reference TRBV11-2 and TRBJ1-2): EAGVAQSPRYKIIEKRQSVAFWCNPISGHATLYWYQQILGQGPKLLIQFQNNGVVDDSQLPKDRFSAERLKGVDSTLKIQPAKLEDSAVYLCASSLDPGSDYTFGSGTRLTVV.

J is TRBJ2-5 and V is TRBV5-1, with 10 bases lining up with TRBD1. The V gene end was trimmed by 4 bases and the J gene end by 4 bases; junction bases not matched to a gene: 7. The CDR3 has 15 amino acids. Germline lookup yields CDR1 SGHRS and CDR2 YFSETQ. Here the CDR3 reads CASSQDRGLLETQYF. The CDR3 DNA reads as TGCGCCAGCAGCCAGGACAGGGGGTTGTTAGAGACCCAGTACTTC. The full variable domain, in which reference TRBV5-1 and TRBJ2-5 provide the parts outside the CDR3, is KAGVTQTPRYLIKTRGQQVTLSCSPISGHRSVSWYQQTPGQGLQFLFEYFSETQRNKGNFPGRFSGRQFSNSRSEMNVSTLELGDSALYLCASSQDRGLLETQYFGPGTRLLVL.

This clone was seen more than once but under ten times. J is TRBJ1-2 and V is TRBV27; maybe TRBD1 (5 bases). Trimming took 6 bases from V and 7 from J, leaving 21 bases between them. Per germline, CDR1 MNHEY and CDR2 SMNVEV (reference sequence). This CDR3 is built from 15 residues. CDR3 sequence (DNA): TGTGCCAGCAGGCCTAAGGGACGGACAAGGGGTGGCTACACCTTC. Protein sequence: CASRPKGRTRGGYTF.

The chain is built from TRBV29-1 and TRBJ2-7, with 14 bases aligning to TRBD2. Germline CDR1 SQVTM, CDR2 ANQGSEA. The CDR3 sequence is 17 residues long. Trimming took 7 bases from V and 4 from J; bases not matched to a gene: 15. In DNA form, the CDR3 reads TGCAGCGCCCATATAAACTCCGGGACTAGCGGGAGTTACGAGCAGTACTTC. Residues: CSAHINSGTSGSYEQYF.

The chain employs TRBV9 and TRBJ2-2; 8 nucleotides agree with TRBD2. The length of the CDR3 is 16 residues. V was pared by 3 bases and J by 5 bases, with 9 bases of the junction left unmatched. Looked up from germline, CDR1 is SGDLS and CDR2 is YYNGEE. CDR3 coding DNA: TGTGCCAGCAGCGCCGGGAGGGGGTATTTGACCGGGGAGCTGTTTTTT. Translation: CASSAGRGYLTGELFF.

The chain links TRBV5-4 to TRBJ2-5; TRBD2 agrees at 14 bases. The J segment lost 5 bases and the V segment lost 1 base, leaving 7 bases of the junction unmatched. CDR3 length: 17 residues. The germline V gene has CDR1 SGHNT and CDR2 YYREEE (reference sequence). The CDR3 loop is CASSLWGTSGSRETQYF. CDR3 DNA: TGTGCCAGCAGCTTGTGGGGGACTAGCGGGAGTAGGGAGACCCAGTACTTC. Supplemented by reference TRBV5-4 and TRBJ2-5, the full variable domain reads ETGVTQSPTHLIKTRGQQVTLRCSSQSGHNTVSWYQQALGQGPQFIFQYYREEENGRGNFPPRFSGLQFPNYSSELNVNALELDDSALYLCASSLWGTSGSRETQYFGPGTRLLVL.

The chain uses TRBV4-2 and TRBJ2-6; D is undetermined. Trimming pared 3 bases from V and 0 bases from J, leaving 9 bases between. Germline loops: CDR1 LGHNA, CDR2 YNFKEQ. The CDR3 spans 16 residues. The CDR3 DNA reads TGTGCCAGCAGCCATTACTACAGCTCTGGGGCCAACGTCCTGACTTTC. Translating it yields CASSHYYSSGANVLTF.

The V gene is TRBV11-2, the J gene TRBJ2-1, with TRBD2 matching 11 bases. CDR3 size: 15 residues. Germline values: CDR1 SGHAT, CDR2 FQNNGV. The J segment lost 6 bases and the V segment lost 5 bases, leaving 6 bases of the junction unmatched. For the CDR3, the DNA is TGTGCCAGCAGCCTCCTAGCGGGAGGTCTCAATGAGCAGTTCTTC. Protein sequence: CASSLLAGGLNEQFF. The full variable domain, its missing parts supplied by reference TRBV11-2 and TRBJ2-1, is EAGVAQSPRYKIIEKRQSVAFWCNPISGHATLYWYQQILGQGPKLLIQFQNNGVVDDSQLPKDRFSAERLKGVDSTLKIQPAKLEDSAVYLCASSLLAGGLNEQFFGPGTRLTVL.

The chain links TRBV5-8 to TRBJ1-1; a possible D gene is TRBD1 (6 bases). The CDR3 consists of 17 residues. Germline CDR1 SGHTS, CDR2 YDEGEE. Trimming took 3 bases from V and 6 from J, leaving 24 bases between them. CDR3 amino acids: CASSSRPLTGFGAEAFF. In DNA form, the CDR3 reads TGTGCCAGCAGCTCTCGACCCCTAACAGGGTTCGGGGCTGAAGCTTTCTTT. The variable domain in full, with the rest retrieved from reference TRBV5-8 and TRBJ1-1, is EAGVTQSPTHLIKTRGQQATLRCSPISGHTSVYWYQQALGLGLQFLLWYDEGEERNRGNFPPRFSGRQFPNYSSELNVNALELEDSALYLCASSSRPLTGFGAEAFFGQGTRLTVV.

The rearrangement joins TRBV13 to TRBJ2-2; TRBD1 aligns across 9 bases. The CDR3 length is 20 residues. The junction had 16 bases not matched to a gene; V was cut back by 5 bases and J by 0 bases. Germline CDR1 reads PRHDT; CDR2 reads FYEKMQ (reference sequence). Here the CDR3 reads CASSPLSTGQGSPNTGELFF. DNA of the CDR3: TGTGCCAGCAGCCCGCTCTCGACAGGACAGGGGTCCCCGAACACCGGGGAGCTGTTTTTT.

The J gene is TRBJ2-3, the V gene TRBV27; D is ambiguous. CDR1 MNHEY and CDR2 SMNVEV come from the germline V gene (reference sequence). V gave up 5 bases and J gave up 1 base, with 10 bases separating them. This CDR3 is 14 amino acids long. The CDR3 loop is CASSGVLGTDTQYF. DNA for the CDR3: TGTGCCAGCAGTGGGGTTTTGGGCACAGATACGCAGTATTTT.

The rearrangement uses TRBV7-2 and TRBJ2-1; D gene ambiguous. Germline V CDR1 and CDR2: SGHTA, FQGNSA. V lost 5 bases, J lost 10 bases, and 9 bases lay in between. This CDR3 is 11 amino acids long. This CDR3 reads CASSPVLEQFF. The CDR3 nucleotides read TGTGCCAGCAGCCCTGTTTTAGAGCAGTTCTTC.

The CDR3 is CASSLATGTKSYEQYF. The CDR3 DNA is TGTGCCAGCAGTTTAGCTACCGGGACAAAATCCTACGAGCAGTACTTC. The chain uses TRBV28 and TRBJ2-7; D is possibly TRBD1 (6 bases). The V end lost 2 bases, the J end lost 1 base, and 15 bases lay between the germline ends. The germline gives CDR1 MDHEN, CDR2 SYDVKM. The CDR3 length is 16 residues. The variable domain in full, with the rest retrieved from reference TRBV28 and TRBJ2-7, is DVKVTQSSRYLVKRTGEKVFLECVQDMDHENMFWYRQDPGLGLRLIYFSYDVKMKEKGDIPEGYSVSREKKERFSLILESASTNQTSMYLCASSLATGTKSYEQYFGPGTRLTVT.

The chain carries TRBV6-5 and TRBJ2-1; D is undetermined. Germline V gene sequence: CDR1 MNHEY, CDR2 SVGAGI. This CDR3 has 12 amino acids. V lost 8 bases, J lost 1 base, and 6 bases lay in between. CDR3: CASGYSYNEQFF. DNA of the CDR3: TGTGCCAGCGGCTATTCCTACAATGAGCAGTTCTTC.

The genes are TRBV28 and TRBJ2-7, with D unresolved. This CDR3 spans 13 amino acids. In germline, CDR1 is MDHEN, CDR2 SYDVKM. V lost 10 bases and J lost 3, with 16 bases in between. CDR3 nucleotide sequence: TGTGCCATCCGGAAAGGCGCATACTACGAGCAGTACTTC. Translation: CAIRKGAYYEQYF.